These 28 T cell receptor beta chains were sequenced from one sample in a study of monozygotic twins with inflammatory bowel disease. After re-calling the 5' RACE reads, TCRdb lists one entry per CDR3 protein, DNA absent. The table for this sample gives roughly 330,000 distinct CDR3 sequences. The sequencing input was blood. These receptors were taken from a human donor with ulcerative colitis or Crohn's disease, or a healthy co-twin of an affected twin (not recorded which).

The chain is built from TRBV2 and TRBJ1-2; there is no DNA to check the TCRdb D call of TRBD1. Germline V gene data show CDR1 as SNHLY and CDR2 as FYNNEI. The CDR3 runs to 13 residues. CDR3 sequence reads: CASEGRNSYGYTF.

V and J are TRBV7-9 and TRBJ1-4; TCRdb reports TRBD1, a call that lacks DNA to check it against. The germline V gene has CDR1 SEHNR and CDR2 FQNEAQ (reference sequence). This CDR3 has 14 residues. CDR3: CASSPVTGDEKLFF.

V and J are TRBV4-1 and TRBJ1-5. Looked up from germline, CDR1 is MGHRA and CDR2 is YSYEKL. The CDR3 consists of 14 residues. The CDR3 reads CASSQDEGFQPQHF.

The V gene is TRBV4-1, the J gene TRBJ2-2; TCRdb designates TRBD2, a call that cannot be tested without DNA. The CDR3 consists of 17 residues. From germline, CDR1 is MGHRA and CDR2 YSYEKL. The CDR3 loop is CASSQDPRTINTGELFF.

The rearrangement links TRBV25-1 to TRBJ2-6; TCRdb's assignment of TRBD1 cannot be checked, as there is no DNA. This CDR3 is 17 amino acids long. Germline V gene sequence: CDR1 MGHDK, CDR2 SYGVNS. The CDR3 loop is CASSEYRGETGANVLTF.

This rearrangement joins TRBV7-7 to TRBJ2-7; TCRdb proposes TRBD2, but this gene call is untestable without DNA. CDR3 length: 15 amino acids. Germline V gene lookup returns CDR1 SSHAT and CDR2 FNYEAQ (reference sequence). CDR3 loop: CASSLASGGSYEQYF.

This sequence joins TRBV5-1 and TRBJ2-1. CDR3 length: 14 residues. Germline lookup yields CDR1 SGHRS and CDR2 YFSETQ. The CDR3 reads CASSFGTASQEQFF.

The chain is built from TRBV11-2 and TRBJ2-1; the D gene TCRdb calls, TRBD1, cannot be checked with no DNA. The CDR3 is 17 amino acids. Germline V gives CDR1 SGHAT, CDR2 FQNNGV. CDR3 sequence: CASSLGAVSPPWNEQFF.

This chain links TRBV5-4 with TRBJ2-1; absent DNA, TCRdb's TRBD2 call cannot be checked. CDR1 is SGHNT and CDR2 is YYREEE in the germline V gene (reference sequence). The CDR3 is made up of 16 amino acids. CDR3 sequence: CVYTGGGTSGYNEQFF.

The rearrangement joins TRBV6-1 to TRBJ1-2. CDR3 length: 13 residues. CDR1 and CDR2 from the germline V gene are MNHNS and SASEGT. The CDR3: CASMEGINYGYTF.

The CDR3: CASTQEMDRKGATIYF. The rearrangement uses TRBV6-1 and TRBJ1-3; TCRdb proposes TRBD1, but this gene call is untestable without DNA. Germline V gene lookup returns CDR1 MNHNS and CDR2 SASEGT. CDR3 length: 16 residues.

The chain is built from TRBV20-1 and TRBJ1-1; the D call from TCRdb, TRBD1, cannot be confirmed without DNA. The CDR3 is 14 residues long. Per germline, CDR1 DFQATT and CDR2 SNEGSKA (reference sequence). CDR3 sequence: CSAPDSTLNTEAFF.

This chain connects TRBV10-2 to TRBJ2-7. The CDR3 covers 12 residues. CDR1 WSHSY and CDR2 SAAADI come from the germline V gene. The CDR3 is CASTDGAYEQYF.

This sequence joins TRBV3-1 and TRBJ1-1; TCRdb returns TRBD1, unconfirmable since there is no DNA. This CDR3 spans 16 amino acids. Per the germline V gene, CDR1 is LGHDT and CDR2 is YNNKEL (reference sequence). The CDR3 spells CASSLLGGEMNTEAFF.

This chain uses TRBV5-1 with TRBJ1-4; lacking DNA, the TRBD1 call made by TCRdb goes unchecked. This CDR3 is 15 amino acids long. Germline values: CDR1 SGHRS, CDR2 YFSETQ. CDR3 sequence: CASSLDGADNEKLFF.

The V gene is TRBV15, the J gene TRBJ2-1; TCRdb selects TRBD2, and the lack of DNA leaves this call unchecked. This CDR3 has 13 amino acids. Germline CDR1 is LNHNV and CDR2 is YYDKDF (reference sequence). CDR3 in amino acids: CATSMGRAYEQFF.

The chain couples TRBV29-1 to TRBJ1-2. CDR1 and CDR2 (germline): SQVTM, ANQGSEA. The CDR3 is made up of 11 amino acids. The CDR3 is CSVGGNYGYTF. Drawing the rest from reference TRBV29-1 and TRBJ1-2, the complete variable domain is SAVISQKPSRDICQRGTSLTIQCQVDSQVTMMFWYRQQPGQSLTLIATANQGSEATYESGFVIDKFPISRPNLTFSTLTVSNMSPEDSSIYLCSVGGNYGYTFGSGTRLTVV.

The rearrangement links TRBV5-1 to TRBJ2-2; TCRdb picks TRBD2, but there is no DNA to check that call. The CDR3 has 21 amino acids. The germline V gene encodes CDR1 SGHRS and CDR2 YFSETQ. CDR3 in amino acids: CASSLEPRDLSYSSGTGELFF.

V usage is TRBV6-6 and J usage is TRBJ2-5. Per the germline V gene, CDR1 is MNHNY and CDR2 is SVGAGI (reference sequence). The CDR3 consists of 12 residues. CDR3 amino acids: CASRRLGETQYF.

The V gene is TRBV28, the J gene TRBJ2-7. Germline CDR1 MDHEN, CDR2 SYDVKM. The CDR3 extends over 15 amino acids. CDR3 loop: CASTQSDGISYEQYF.

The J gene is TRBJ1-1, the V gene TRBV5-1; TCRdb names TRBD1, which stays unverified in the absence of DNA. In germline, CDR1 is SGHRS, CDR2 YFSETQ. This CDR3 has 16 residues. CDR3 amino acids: CASSPIPGTGNTEAFF.

CDR3 protein: CATQRVMTLGDNEQFF. The chain combines TRBV27 with TRBJ2-1; TCRdb designates TRBD1, a call that cannot be tested without DNA. The CDR3 is made up of 16 amino acids. Germline CDR1 reads MNHEY; CDR2 reads SMNVEV (reference sequence).

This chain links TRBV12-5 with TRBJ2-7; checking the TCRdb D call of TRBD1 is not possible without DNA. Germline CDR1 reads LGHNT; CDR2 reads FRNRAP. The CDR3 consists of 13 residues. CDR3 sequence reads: CASGWGGQYEQYF.

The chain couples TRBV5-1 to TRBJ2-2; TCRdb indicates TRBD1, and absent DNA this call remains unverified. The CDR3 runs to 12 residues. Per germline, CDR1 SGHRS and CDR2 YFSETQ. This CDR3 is CASSLTGRELFF.

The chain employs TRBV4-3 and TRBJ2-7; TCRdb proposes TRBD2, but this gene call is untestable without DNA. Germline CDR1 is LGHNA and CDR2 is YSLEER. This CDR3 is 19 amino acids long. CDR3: CASSQGFLRTDSHSYEQYF.

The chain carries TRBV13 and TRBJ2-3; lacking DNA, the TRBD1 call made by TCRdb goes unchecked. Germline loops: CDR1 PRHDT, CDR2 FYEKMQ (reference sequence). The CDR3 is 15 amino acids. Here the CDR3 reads CASSHRGLGTDTQYF.

The CDR3 spells CASKSGGNEQFF. The rearrangement links TRBV7-3 to TRBJ2-1; without DNA, the TCRdb call of TRBD2 cannot be checked. This CDR3 is 12 amino acids long. Germline V gene data show CDR1 as SGHTA and CDR2 as FQGTGA.

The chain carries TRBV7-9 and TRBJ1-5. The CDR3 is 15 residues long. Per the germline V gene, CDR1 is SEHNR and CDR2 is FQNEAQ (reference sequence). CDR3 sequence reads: CASSTTKAGNQPQHF. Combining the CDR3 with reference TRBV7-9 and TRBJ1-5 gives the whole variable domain DTGVSQNPRHKITKRGQNVTFRCDPISEHNRLYWYRQTLGQGPEFLTYFQNEAQLEKSRLLSDRFSAERPKGSFSTLEIQRTEQGDSAMYLCASSTTKAGNQPQHFGDGTRLSIL.